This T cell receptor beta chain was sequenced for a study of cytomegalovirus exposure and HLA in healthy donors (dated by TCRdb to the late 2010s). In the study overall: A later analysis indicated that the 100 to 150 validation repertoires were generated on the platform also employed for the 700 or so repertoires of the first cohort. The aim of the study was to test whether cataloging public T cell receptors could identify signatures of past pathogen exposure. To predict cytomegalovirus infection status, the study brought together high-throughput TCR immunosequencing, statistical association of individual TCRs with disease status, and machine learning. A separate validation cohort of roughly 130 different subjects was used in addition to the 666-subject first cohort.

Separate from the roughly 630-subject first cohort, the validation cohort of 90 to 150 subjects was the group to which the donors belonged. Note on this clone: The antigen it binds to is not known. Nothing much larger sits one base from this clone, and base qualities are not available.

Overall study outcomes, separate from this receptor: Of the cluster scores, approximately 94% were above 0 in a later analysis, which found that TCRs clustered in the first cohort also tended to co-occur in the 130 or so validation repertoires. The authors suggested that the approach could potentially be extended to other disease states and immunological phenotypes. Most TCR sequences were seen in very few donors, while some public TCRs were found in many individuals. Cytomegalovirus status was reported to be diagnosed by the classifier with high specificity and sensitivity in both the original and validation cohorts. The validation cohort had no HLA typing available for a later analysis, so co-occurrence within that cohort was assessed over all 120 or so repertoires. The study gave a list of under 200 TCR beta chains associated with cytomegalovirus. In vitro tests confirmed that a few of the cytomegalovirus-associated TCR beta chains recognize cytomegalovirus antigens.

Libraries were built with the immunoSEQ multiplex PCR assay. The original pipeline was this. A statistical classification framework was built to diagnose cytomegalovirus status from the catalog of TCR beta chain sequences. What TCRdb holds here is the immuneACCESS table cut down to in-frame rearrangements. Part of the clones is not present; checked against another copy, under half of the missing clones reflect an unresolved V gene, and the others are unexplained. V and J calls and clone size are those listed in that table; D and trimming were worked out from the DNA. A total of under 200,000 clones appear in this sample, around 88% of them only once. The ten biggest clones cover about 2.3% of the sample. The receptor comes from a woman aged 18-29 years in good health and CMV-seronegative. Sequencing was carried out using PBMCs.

Here is the DNA: TGTGCCAGCAGCGCCACAGGGAGCACCGAGCAGTTCTTC. This codes for CASSATGSTEQFF. The rearranged chain carries TRBV9 and TRBJ2-1; perhaps TRBD1 is the D gene, with 6 bases matching. Deletion took 3 bases off V and 10 bases off J, with a span of 14 bases between the germline ends. The CDR3 covers 13 residues, taking in both the cysteine and the phenylalanine. Left in the record is the CDR3 DNA by itself, 39 bases read in frame from the first base. The germline V gene yields SGDLS for CDR1 and YYNGEE for CDR2.